The 28 T cell receptor beta chains below come from one sample, sequenced in a study of early T cells in non-severe SARS-CoV-2 infection. TCRdb reprocessed the 5' RACE reads with MiXCR, giving one entry per CDR3 protein. Of tens of thousands of distinct CDR3 sequences detected, under 7.5% appear once; the ten largest clones hold about 3%. Sample: whole blood, taken at baseline. These receptors were taken from an adult who was a healthcare worker with PCR-confirmed SARS-CoV-2 infection or an uninfected control (not recorded which).

In its sample, this clonotype was seen many times. The V call is TRBV11-3, the J call TRBJ1-6; perhaps TRBD1 as D (5 bases). Looked up from germline, CDR1 is SGHNT and CDR2 is YENEEA. This CDR3 is 14 amino acids long. Trimming removed 6 bases at V and 10 bases at J, with 16 bases between. CDR3 coding DNA: TGTGCCAGCAGTTCTGCTAGGGGAACCTCACCCCTCCACTTT. As protein: CASSSARGTSPLHF.

The chain joins TRBV3-1 to TRBJ2-3; D is undetermined. Germline V gene sequence: CDR1 LGHDT, CDR2 YNNKEL (reference sequence). Trimming removed 4 bases at V and 5 bases at J, with 7 bases between. CDR3 length: 12 residues. The CDR3 sequence: CASSPTGDTQYF. Here the CDR3 DNA reads TGTGCCAGCAGCCCAACGGGAGATACGCAGTATTTT.

This clonotype was found many times. The chain has TRBV12-3 or TRBV12-4 and TRBJ1-1; D remains unclear. Trimming stripped 5 bases from V and 4 bases from J, with 20 bases between. The CDR3 extends over 16 amino acids. In DNA, the CDR3 is TGTGCCAGCAGTCCCTTAAGTCCCCGTTCAGGCACTGAAGCTTTCTTT. Protein sequence: CASSPLSPRSGTEAFF.

The V gene is TRBV19, the J gene TRBJ2-7, with a possible D match to TRBD1 (5 bases). V gave up 9 bases and J gave up 2 bases, with 14 bases separating them. This CDR3 has 13 amino acids. From germline, CDR1 is LNHDA and CDR2 SQIVND (reference sequence). The CDR3 sequence: CASQGQGTYEQYF. The CDR3 nucleotides read TGTGCCAGCCAAGGGCAGGGAACCTACGAGCAGTACTTC.

This clonotype appeared a few times. The chain uses TRBV11-2 and TRBJ1-2; a possible D gene is TRBD1 (5 bases). The CDR3 has 17 residues. Germline V gene data show CDR1 as SGHAT and CDR2 as FQNNGV. The V end was cut by 2 bases, the J end by 0 bases, with 16 bases between. CDR3 sequence reads: CASSLWMGGPTNYGYTF. CDR3 DNA sequence: TGTGCCAGCAGCTTATGGATGGGGGGACCCACTAACTATGGCTACACCTTC.

This clonotype occurred once. V gene TRBV21-1 combines with J gene TRBJ2-3; the DNA was not used to check the table's D call, TRBD1. TRBV21-1 is given as a pseudogene. This CDR3 contains 15 residues. The CDR3 sequence is CASSKSGVNTDTQYF. The CDR3 DNA is TGTGCCAGCAGCAAATCCGGGGTTAACACAGATACGCAGTATTTT.

The rearrangement joins TRBV3-1 to TRBJ2-5; a weak D match, TRBD1 (6 bases). V shed 1 base and J shed 2 bases, with 11 bases lying between them. CDR3 length: 15 amino acids. Germline V CDR1 and CDR2: LGHDT, YNNKEL (reference sequence). This chain's CDR3 is CASSQGTDTQETQYF. DNA for the CDR3: TGTGCCAGCAGCCAAGGGACAGATACACAAGAGACCCAGTACTTC.

This clonotype was detected only a few times. The chain uses TRBV7-2 and TRBJ2-7; 7 bases agree with TRBD1. Germline V CDR1 and CDR2: SGHTA, FQGNSA. The CDR3 covers 14 residues. Losses at the gene ends were 2 bases for V and 3 bases for J; bases not matched to a gene: 4. CDR3 amino acids: CASSLQGQIYEQYF. DNA of the CDR3: TGTGCCAGCAGCTTACAGGGACAGATCTACGAGCAGTACTTC.

This clonotype was observed many times. The chain is built from TRBV7-2 and TRBJ2-5; 9 nucleotides agree with TRBD2. Per the germline V gene, CDR1 is SGHTA and CDR2 is FQGNSA. The V segment lost 1 base and the J segment 4 bases; nucleotides outside the gene matches: 4. The length of the CDR3 is 15 residues. The CDR3 DNA reads as TGTGCCAGCAGCTTAGTCCCTAGCGGGACAGAGACCCAGTACTTC. Its protein is CASSLVPSGTETQYF.

There are many counts of this clonotype. This sequence joins TRBV5-1 and TRBJ2-7; 7 nucleotides agree with TRBD1. V lost 1 base, J lost 1 base, and 8 bases stayed unmatched. The CDR3 is 16 amino acids. The germline CDR1 and CDR2 sequences are SGHRS and YFSETQ. CDR3 amino acids: CASSLNPGGVSYEQYF. In DNA form, the CDR3 reads TGCGCCAGCAGCTTGAATCCAGGGGGTGTGTCCTACGAGCAGTACTTC.

There are many counts of this clonotype. CDR3: CASSQGTDWTEAFF. CDR3 coding DNA: TGCGCCAGCAGCCAAGGGACGGATTGGACTGAAGCTTTCTTT. The chain combines TRBV4-1 with TRBJ1-1; D gene ambiguous. Germline V gene data show CDR1 as MGHRA and CDR2 as YSYEKL. The CDR3 is made up of 14 amino acids. V was trimmed by 1 base and J by 5 bases, leaving 11 bases between them.

This clonotype was counted at least ten times. The gene calls are TRBV4-3 and TRBJ1-1, with D tentatively TRBD1 (5 bases). The CDR3 covers 14 residues. V was pared by 4 bases and J by 0 bases, with 9 bases between. Per the germline V gene, CDR1 is LGHNA and CDR2 is YSLEER. The CDR3 sequence is CASSRGTMNTEAFF. The CDR3 coding sequence is TGCGCCAGCAGCCGCGGGACTATGAACACTGAAGCTTTCTTT.

Ten or more counts support this clonotype. The chain links TRBV30 to TRBJ2-1, with a weak D call TRBD2 (6 bases). V lost 0 bases and J lost 3, with 9 bases in between. CDR1 and CDR2 from the germline V gene are GTSNPN and SVGIG (reference sequence). CDR3 length equals 14 residues. CDR3 sequence reads: CAWSVKGGYNEQFF. Here the CDR3 DNA reads TGTGCCTGGAGTGTAAAGGGAGGCTACAATGAGCAGTTCTTC. Based on the CDR3 plus reference TRBV30 and TRBJ2-1, the full variable domain is SQTIHQWPATLVQPVGSPLSLECTVEGTSNPNLYWYRQAAGRGLQLLFYSVGIGQISSEVPQNLSASRPQDRQFILSSKKLLLSDSGFYLCAWSVKGGYNEQFFGPGTRLTVL.

This clonotype was seen ten or more times. V is TRBV7-3 and J is TRBJ2-3, with 7 bases fitting TRBD1. Germline trimming cut 5 bases from V and 11 bases from J; bases unmatched to any gene: 16. Germline CDR1 SGHTA, CDR2 FQGTGA. The CDR3 is made up of 15 amino acids. In nucleotides, the CDR3 is TGTGCCAGCAGCCCCGGGACAGAGACTCTTAATGGGCAGTATTTT. This encodes CASSPGTETLNGQYF. Combining the CDR3 with reference TRBV7-3 and TRBJ2-3 gives the whole variable domain GAGVSQTPSNKVTEKGKYVELRCDPISGHTALYWYRQSLGQGPEFLIYFQGTGAADDSGLPNDRFFAVRPEGSVSTLKIQRTERGDSAVYLCASSPGTETLNGQYFGPGTRLTVL.

This clonotype was recorded at least ten times. V and J are TRBV4-2 and TRBJ1-6; 10 bases match TRBD1. J lost 10 bases, V lost 3 bases, and 9 bases had no gene match. Germline CDR1 and CDR2: LGHNA and YNFKEQ. The CDR3 is made up of 16 amino acids. Here the CDR3 reads CASSQDTGTGESPLHF. The CDR3, as DNA: TGTGCCAGCAGCCAGGATACCGGGACAGGGGAGTCACCCCTCCACTTT.

This clonotype was seen more than once but under ten times. V and J are TRBV9 and TRBJ2-1; 7 bases fit TRBD1. Looked up from germline, CDR1 is SGDLS and CDR2 is YYNGEE. The CDR3 loop spans 16 amino acids. V gave up 4 bases and J gave up 0 bases; unmatched junction bases: 7. The CDR3 loop is CASSPLTGLSYNEQFF. Here the CDR3 DNA reads TGTGCCAGCAGCCCCCTGACAGGGCTCTCCTACAATGAGCAGTTCTTC. The full variable domain, with the rest looked up from reference TRBV9 and TRBJ2-1, is DSGVTQTPKHLITATGQRVTLRCSPRSGDLSVYWYQQSLDQGLQFLIQYYNGEERAKGNILERFSAQQFPDLHSELNLSSLELGDSALYFCASSPLTGLSYNEQFFGPGTRLTVL.

This clonotype was counted many times. This chain uses TRBV7-9 with TRBJ2-1, with a weak D call TRBD2 (7 bases). V lost 1 base, J lost 7 bases, and 26 bases lay in between. Germline V gene data show CDR1 as SEHNR and CDR2 as FQNEAQ (reference sequence). The CDR3 has 19 residues. DNA for the CDR3: TGTGCCAGCAGCTTAGAAGCGGGCCTCGGGGCGGGGGCGTTGAATGAGCAGTTCTTC. It encodes CASSLEAGLGAGALNEQFF.

This clonotype has ten or more counts. V gene TRBV7-8 combines with J gene TRBJ2-3; TRBD1 matches at 10 bases. This CDR3 is built from 14 residues. With 3 bases clipped from V and 7 bases from J, the junction kept 4 bases outside the gene matches. Germline CDR1 is SGHVS and CDR2 is FQNEAQ. The DNA for the CDR3 is TGTGCCAGCAGCTTGGAGGACAGGGGGTATACGCAGTATTTT. Protein product: CASSLEDRGYTQYF.

This clonotype was detected many times. This chain connects TRBV9 to TRBJ2-1; D is uncertain. The ends were cut back, 0 bases at V and 6 bases at J, with 22 bases in the middle. The CDR3 has 18 amino acids. Germline-derived CDR1 and CDR2 are SGDLS and YYNGEE. This CDR3 reads CASSVDSQPWGSSNEQFF. For the CDR3, the DNA is TGTGCCAGCAGCGTAGATTCTCAACCGTGGGGTTCTTCCAATGAGCAGTTCTTC.

This clonotype showed up many times. This chain connects TRBV29-1 to TRBJ1-1, with D perhaps matching TRBD1 (5 bases). Germline CDR1 reads SQVTM; CDR2 reads ANQGSEA. The CDR3 sequence is 14 residues long. V lost 6 bases and J lost 6, with 20 bases in between. The CDR3 protein is CSVSSRQFGSEAFF. The CDR3, as DNA: TGCAGCGTATCCAGCCGACAGTTTGGATCTGAAGCTTTCTTT.

This clonotype has ten or more counts. The V gene is TRBV11-3, the J gene TRBJ1-5, with D maybe TRBD1 (5 bases). V dropped 1 base and J dropped 0 bases, with 10 bases sitting between them. CDR1 and CDR2 from the germline V gene are SGHNT and YENEEA. The CDR3 totals 16 residues. The CDR3 sequence: CASSLAGIYSNQPQHF. In DNA, the CDR3 is TGTGCCAGCAGCTTAGCAGGGATATATAGCAATCAGCCCCAGCATTTT. The whole variable domain, remainder taken from reference TRBV11-3 and TRBJ1-5, is EAGVVQSPRYKIIEKKQPVAFWCNPISGHNTLYWYLQNLGQGPELLIRYENEEAVDDSQLPKDRFSAERLKGVDSTLKIQPAELGDSAVYLCASSLAGIYSNQPQHFGDGTRLSIL.

Notes on this clonotype: With a much larger clone just one base away, this may be a read error. The genes are TRBV12-3 or TRBV12-4 and TRBJ2-7; 10 bases are shared with TRBD2. The CDR3 totals 15 residues. The CDR3 bases are TGTGCCAGCAGTTTTACTAGCGGGGCCTCCTACGAGCAGTGCTTC. Protein: CASSFTSGASYEQCF.

The rearrangement joins TRBV6-4 to TRBJ1-2, with D unclear. V was shortened by 0 bases and J by 4 bases, with 3 bases between the two germline ends. This CDR3 comprises 12 residues. Germline assignment: CDR1 MRHNA and CDR2 SNTAGT. The CDR3: CASSDSGYGYTF. The CDR3 coding sequence is TGTGCCAGCAGTGACTCGGGCTATGGCTACACCTTC.

This clonotype was counted only a few times. V and J are TRBV7-2 and TRBJ2-7; D unclear. CDR3 length: 14 residues. V lost 5 bases, J lost 1 base, and 12 bases lay in between. CDR1 is SGHTA, CDR2 FQGNSA, per germline. Written as DNA, the CDR3 is TGTGCCAGCAGCCCCCTCGGCAGATCCTACGAGCAGTACTTC. This gives the protein CASSPLGRSYEQYF. Supplemented by reference TRBV7-2 and TRBJ2-7, the full variable domain reads GAGVSQSPSNKVTEKGKDVELRCDPISGHTALYWYRQSLGQGLEFLIYFQGNSAPDKSGLPSDRFSAERTGGSVSTLTIQRTQQEDSAVYLCASSPLGRSYEQYFGPGTRLTVT.

This clonotype has ten or more counts. V and J are TRBV18 and TRBJ1-1; D is ambiguous. CDR1 KGHSH and CDR2 LQKENI come from the germline V gene. V was trimmed by 0 bases and J by 4 bases, leaving 12 bases between them. The CDR3 is made up of 15 amino acids. The CDR3 here is CASSPPGSWGTEAFF. CDR3 DNA: TGTGCCAGCTCACCACCTGGATCCTGGGGCACTGAAGCTTTCTTT.

This clonotype has ten or more counts. Here the CDR3 reads CASSLLGDGYTF. The CDR3 coding sequence is TGTGCCAGCAGTTTATTGGGGGACGGCTACACCTTC. The rearrangement uses TRBV28 and TRBJ1-2, with a tentative D call TRBD1 (5 bases). The CDR3 runs to 12 residues. CDR1 is MDHEN, CDR2 SYDVKM, per germline. Between the trimmed V and J ends, which lost 1 base and 8 bases, there was a span of 8 bases.

J is TRBJ1-1 and V is TRBV9, with 9 bases fitting TRBD1. The V gene end was trimmed by 4 bases and the J gene end by 1 base; junction bases not matched to a gene: 11. The CDR3 is 17 residues long. Looked up from germline, CDR1 is SGDLS and CDR2 is YYNGEE. CDR3 protein: CASSPRTGELANTEAFF. The CDR3 DNA sequence: TGTGCCAGCAGCCCACGGACAGGGGAGTTGGCGAACACTGAAGCTTTCTTT.

This clonotype was counted at least ten times. V and J are TRBV5-1 and TRBJ2-2; no firm D call. Germline V gene sequence: CDR1 SGHRS, CDR2 YFSETQ. V lost 0 bases, J lost 3 bases, and 12 bases lay in between. There are 16 residues in the CDR3. Here the CDR3 DNA reads TGCGCCAGCAGCTTGGGGGTCACACAGTACACCGGGGAGCTGTTTTTT. It is translated as CASSLGVTQYTGELFF. The variable domain in full, with the rest retrieved from reference TRBV5-1 and TRBJ2-2, is KAGVTQTPRYLIKTRGQQVTLSCSPISGHRSVSWYQQTPGQGLQFLFEYFSETQRNKGNFPGRFSGRQFSNSRSEMNVSTLELGDSALYLCASSLGVTQYTGELFFGEGSRLTVL.